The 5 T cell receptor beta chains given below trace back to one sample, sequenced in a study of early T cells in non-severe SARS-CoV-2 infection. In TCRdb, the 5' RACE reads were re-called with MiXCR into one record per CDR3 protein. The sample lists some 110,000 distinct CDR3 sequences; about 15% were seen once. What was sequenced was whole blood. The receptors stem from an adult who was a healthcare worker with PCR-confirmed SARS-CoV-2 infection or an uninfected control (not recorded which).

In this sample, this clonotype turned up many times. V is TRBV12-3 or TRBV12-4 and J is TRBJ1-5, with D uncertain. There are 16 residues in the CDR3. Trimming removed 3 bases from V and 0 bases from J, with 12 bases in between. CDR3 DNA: TGTGCCAGCAGTTTGGATCACACCGGTAGCAATCAGCCCCAGCATTTT. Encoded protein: CASSLDHTGSNQPQHF.

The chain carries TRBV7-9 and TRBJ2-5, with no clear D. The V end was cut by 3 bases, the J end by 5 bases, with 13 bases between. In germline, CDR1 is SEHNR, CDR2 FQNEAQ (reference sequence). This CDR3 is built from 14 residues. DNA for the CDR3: TGTGCCAGCAGCTTGTCAAGTAGGCGGGAGACCCAGTACTTC. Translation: CASSLSSRRETQYF. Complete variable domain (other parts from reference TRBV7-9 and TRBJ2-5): DTGVSQNPRHKITKRGQNVTFRCDPISEHNRLYWYRQTLGQGPEFLTYFQNEAQLEKSRLLSDRFSAERPKGSFSTLEIQRTEQGDSAMYLCASSLSSRRETQYFGPGTRLLVL.

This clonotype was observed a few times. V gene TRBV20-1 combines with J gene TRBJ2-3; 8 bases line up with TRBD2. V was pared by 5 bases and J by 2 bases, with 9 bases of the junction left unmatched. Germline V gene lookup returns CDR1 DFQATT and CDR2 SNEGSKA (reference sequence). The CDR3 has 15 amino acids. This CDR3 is CSAENSGDYTDTQYF. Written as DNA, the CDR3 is TGCAGTGCTGAGAATAGCGGGGACTACACAGATACGCAGTATTTT.

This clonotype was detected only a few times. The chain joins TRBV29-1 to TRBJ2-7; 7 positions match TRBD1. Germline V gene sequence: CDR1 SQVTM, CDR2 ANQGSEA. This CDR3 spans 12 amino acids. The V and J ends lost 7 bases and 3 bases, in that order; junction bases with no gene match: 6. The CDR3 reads CSARQGRYEQYF. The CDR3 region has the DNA TGCAGCGCCAGACAGGGCCGCTACGAGCAGTACTTC.

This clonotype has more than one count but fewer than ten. The CDR3 region is CASSFYRDQPQHF. In nucleotides, the CDR3 is TGTGCCAGCAGTTTTTACCGTGATCAGCCCCAGCATTTT. The chain carries TRBV12-3 or TRBV12-4 and TRBJ1-5; D gene unclear. The CDR3 length is 13 residues. V was trimmed by 3 bases and J by 5 bases, leaving 8 bases between them.